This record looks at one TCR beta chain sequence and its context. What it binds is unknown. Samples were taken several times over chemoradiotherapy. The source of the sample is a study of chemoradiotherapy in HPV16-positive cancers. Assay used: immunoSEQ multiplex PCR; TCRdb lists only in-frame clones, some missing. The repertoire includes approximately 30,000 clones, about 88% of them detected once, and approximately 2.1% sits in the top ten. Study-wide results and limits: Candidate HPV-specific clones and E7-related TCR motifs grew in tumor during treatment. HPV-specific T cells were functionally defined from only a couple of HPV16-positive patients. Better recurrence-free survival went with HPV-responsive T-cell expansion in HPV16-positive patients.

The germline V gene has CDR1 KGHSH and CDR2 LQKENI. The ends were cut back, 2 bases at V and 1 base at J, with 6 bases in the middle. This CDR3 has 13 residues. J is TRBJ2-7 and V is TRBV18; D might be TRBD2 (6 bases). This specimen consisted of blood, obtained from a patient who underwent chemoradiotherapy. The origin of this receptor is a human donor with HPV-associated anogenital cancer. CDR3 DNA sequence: TGTGCCAGCTCACCAAGCGGGTCCTACGAGCAGTACTTC. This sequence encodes CASSPSGSYEQYF.